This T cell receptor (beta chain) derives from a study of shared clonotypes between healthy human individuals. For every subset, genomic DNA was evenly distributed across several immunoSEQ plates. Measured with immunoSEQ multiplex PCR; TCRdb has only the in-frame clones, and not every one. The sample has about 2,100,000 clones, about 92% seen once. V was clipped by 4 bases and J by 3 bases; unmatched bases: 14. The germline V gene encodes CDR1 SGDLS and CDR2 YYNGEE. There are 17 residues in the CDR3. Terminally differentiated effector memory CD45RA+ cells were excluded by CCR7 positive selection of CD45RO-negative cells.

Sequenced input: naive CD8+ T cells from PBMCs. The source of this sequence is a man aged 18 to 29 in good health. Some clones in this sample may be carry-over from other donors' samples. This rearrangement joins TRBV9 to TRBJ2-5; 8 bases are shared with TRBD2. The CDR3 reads CASSPNPGPGGEETQYF. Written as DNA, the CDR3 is TGTGCCAGCAGCCCCAACCCGGGTCCGGGAGGGGAAGAGACCCAGTACTTC.